The rows below give T cell receptor beta chains drawn from one sample of a study of blood T cell repertoires in COVID-19. Data came from immunoSEQ multiplex PCR; TCRdb stores just in-frame clones and leaves some out. Among about 310,000 clones listed, around nine tenths were seen once. Sequencing was performed on PBMCs or T cells enriched from blood (not recorded which). All receptors come from a man between 60 and 75 years old who had recovered from COVID-19. Both conserved end residues are part of each CDR3. The order of the fields is V gene, J gene, CDR3 protein.

TRBV6-5	TRBJ2-7	CASSLERDRGYEQYF
TRBV12-3/TRBV12-4	TRBJ1-2	CASSLRGSYGYTF
TRBV2	TRBJ2-7	CASRFGGLSAYEQYF
TRBV7-2	TRBJ2-5	CASSTGAGETQYF
TRBV5-5	TRBJ2-7	CASSLTGGEQYF
TRBV9	TRBJ1-4	CASSAADGGWGEKLFF
TRBV7-2	TRBJ2-1	CASSFGQRAYNEQFF
TRBV6-5	TRBJ1-6	CASKESYNSPLHF
TRBV6-2/TRBV6-3	TRBJ1-5	CASSGQAQTPQHF
TRBV19	TRBJ2-1	CASSQLGGKSYNEQFF
TRBV27	TRBJ1-5	CASSFLAGNQPQHF
TRBV5-1	TRBJ2-7	CASSPPGQGSYEQYF
TRBV19	TRBJ2-1	CASSPSGREAGLPSSYNEQFF
TRBV19	TRBJ1-2	CASSIRDRTYGYTF
TRBV4-3	TRBJ2-3	CASSLGGVLRSTDTQYF
TRBV15	TRBJ1-5	CATTRDRSNQPQHF
TRBV7-2	TRBJ1-2	CASSSPDGIGYTF
TRBV5-1	TRBJ1-2	CASSLSRGSDYGYTF
TRBV7-6	TRBJ2-6	CASSQNSGANVLTF
TRBV19	TRBJ2-1	CASNRQGLDNEQFF
TRBV27	TRBJ2-7	CASSSRLNHEQYF
TRBV18	TRBJ1-1	CASSAQGGDTEAFF
TRBV12-5	TRBJ2-5	CASGLVRGAGRETQYF
TRBV19	TRBJ1-3	CASRGQAGNTIYF
TRBV6-5	TRBJ2-2	CASSYSSGWRTGELFF
TRBV3-1/TRBV3-2	TRBJ1-3	CASSQLGAAIYF
TRBV19	TRBJ2-7	CASSIEGGSDEQYF
TRBV15	TRBJ1-4	CATSRAGQTDEKLFF
TRBV3-1/TRBV3-2	TRBJ2-1	CASSQVPSTSTGEQFF
TRBV6-5	TRBJ2-1	CASSYEGWALYNEQFF
TRBV28	TRBJ1-6	CASNTVPGNSPLHF
TRBV3-1/TRBV3-2	TRBJ2-5	CASSQGVAGEETQYF
TRBV9	TRBJ2-6	CASSVLAEGWSGANVLTF
TRBV5-4	TRBJ2-2	CASSLERDRGPGELFF
TRBV6-5	TRBJ2-2	CASSYIRGTGELFF
TRBV4-2	TRBJ2-7	CASSQGLAARYEQYF
TRBV11-1	TRBJ2-1	CASSPSGSSYNEQFF
TRBV18	TRBJ1-5	CASSPDGPVNQPQHF
TRBV18	TRBJ1-3	CASVQAYSGNTIYF
TRBV20-1	TRBJ2-1	CSASRVFGGGYNEQFF
TRBV11-3	TRBJ2-2	CASSLVGANTGELFF
TRBV12-3/TRBV12-4	TRBJ1-5	CASSLSGNQPQHF
TRBV5-1	TRBJ2-7	CASSKGQHPTYEQYF
TRBV11-2	TRBJ1-1	CASSSQTGRAFF
TRBV24-1	TRBJ1-1	CATSDSWQRAFF
TRBV9	TRBJ2-7	CASSGGRTGGWDEQYF
TRBV7-9	TRBJ1-2	CASSRVGDYGYTF
TRBV6-5	TRBJ2-2	CASKRREYTGELFF
TRBV7-9	TRBJ1-2	CASSLGTGPTNYGYTF
TRBV18	TRBJ2-7	CASSPTMPQGIYEQYF